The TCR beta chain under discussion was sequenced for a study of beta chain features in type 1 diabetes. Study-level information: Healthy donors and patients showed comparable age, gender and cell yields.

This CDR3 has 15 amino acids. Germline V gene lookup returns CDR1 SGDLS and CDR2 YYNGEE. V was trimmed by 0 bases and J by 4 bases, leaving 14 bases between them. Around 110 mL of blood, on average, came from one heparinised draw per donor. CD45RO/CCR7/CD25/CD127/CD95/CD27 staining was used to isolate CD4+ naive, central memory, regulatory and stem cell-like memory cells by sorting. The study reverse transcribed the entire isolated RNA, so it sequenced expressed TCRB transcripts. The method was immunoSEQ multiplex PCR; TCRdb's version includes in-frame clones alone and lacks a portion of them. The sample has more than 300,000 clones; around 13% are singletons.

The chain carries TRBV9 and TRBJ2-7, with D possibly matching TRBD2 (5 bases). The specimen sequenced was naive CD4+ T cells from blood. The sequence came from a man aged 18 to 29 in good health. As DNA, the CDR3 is TGTGCCAGCAGCGTAGATGGGAGTTCGGTTTACGAGCAGTACTTC. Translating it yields CASSVDGSSVYEQYF.